This T cell receptor beta chain stems from a study of tissue T cells after allogeneic stem cell transplantation. The study's findings and limits: Alloreactivity or antigen specificity of tissue TCRs was not determined; some clones might be host cells. Few T cell clones were shared across patients, but motif clusters showed tissue-specific shared signatures.

Profiling relied on immunoSEQ multiplex PCR, and the TCRdb table lists in-frame clones only, not all of them. The repertoire consists of around 2,700 clones, with 62% occurring once and the leading ten covering 16%. Enrolled prospectively were adult allogeneic hematopoietic cell transplant recipients whose graft-versus-host disease was steroid-refractory. Every graft-versus-host disease patient had gastrointestinal disease and got several lines of graft-versus-host disease therapy. As to this clone: What it binds is unknown. Other DNA sequences from this sample encode an identical CDR3 as well.

This clonotype was sampled from a male patient at least 60 years old with steroid-refractory graft-versus-host disease after an allogeneic stem cell transplant. A share of the T cells may be of graft donor origin. This specimen was ascending colon tissue, taken at autopsy.

Written as DNA, the CDR3 is TGTGCCAGCAGCTTGGAAGGCAGGGGCGGGAACGAGCAGTACTTC. Its translation: CASSLEGRGGNEQYF. The chain combines TRBV5-4 with TRBJ2-7, with D perhaps matching TRBD1 or TRBD2 (6 bases each). The CDR3 runs 15 residues. Trimming took off 0 bases at V and 5 bases at J, with 15 bases between the two ends. The germline gives CDR1 SGHNT, CDR2 YYREEE (reference sequence). Full variable domain (missing parts from reference TRBV5-4 and TRBJ2-7): ETGVTQSPTHLIKTRGQQVTLRCSSQSGHNTVSWYQQALGQGPQFIFQYYREEENGRGNFPPRFSGLQFPNYSSELNVNALELDDSALYLCASSLEGRGGNEQYFGPGTRLTVT.